The sequence of this T cell receptor (beta chain) was determined in a study of T cells expressing NK-cell markers. On the study more broadly: Each TCR beta repertoire originated in sorted T cells that were CD3+CD56+NKG2C+, CD3+CD56+NKG2C- or CD3+CD56-NKG2C+. Of eight sequenced donors, seven were HCMV-seropositive and one HCMV-seronegative.

The germline V gene encodes CDR1 DFQATT and CDR2 SNEGSKA (reference sequence). The CDR3 is made up of 13 amino acids. TCRdb reprocessed the 5' RACE reads, keeping one entry per CDR3 protein, no DNA. The record lists 250,000 or so distinct CDR3 sequences, of which the ten most abundant hold roughly 4.2%. Sample: blood T cells: a sorted CD56 or NKG2C T cell subset, CD4+ or CD8+ T cells, or bulk PBMC T cells (not recorded which). The chain recombines TRBV20-1 with TRBJ1-5; as DNA is missing, the TRBD1 call by TCRdb cannot be tested. This receptor was taken from a woman between 18 and 70 years old in good health. CDR3 sequence reads: CSVQGRSNQPQHF.